One T cell receptor beta chain is described in this entry. As yet, its antigen is unknown. This entry belongs to a study of T cell responses to AZD1222 COVID-19 vaccine. Study results and limitations: Donors in the cohort were predominantly white British and more often female, and clonal diversity was possibly underestimated. AZD1222 recipients seropositive at baseline numbered only five to seven.

Repertoires were generated with immunoSEQ multiplex PCR, while TCRdb's copy carries only in-frame clones and drops some. This sample has 98,000 or so clones; 88% occur once, and the top ten carry around 9.4%. Germline values: CDR1 SGHNT, CDR2 YYREEE (reference sequence). V was shortened by 2 bases and J by 3 bases, with 9 bases between the two germline ends. This CDR3 spans 14 amino acids. The source of this sequence is an adult in good health. Specimen: peripheral blood, collected on day 0 of AZD1222 vaccination. This chain uses TRBV5-4 with TRBJ1-5, with unresolved D. Here the CDR3 DNA reads TGTGCCAGCAGCTTCAGTGGGGTCAATCAGCCCCAGCATTTT. Amino acids: CASSFSGVNQPQHF.